This T cell receptor (beta chain) is from a study of cytomegalovirus exposure and HLA in healthy donors. Findings and limits, study-wide: Overall, approximately 150 TCR beta chains were annotated as cytomegalovirus-associated. Most TCRs appeared rarely, but some public TCRs recurred in many donors. Reports described diagnosis of cytomegalovirus status by the classifier as highly specific and sensitive.

V was pared by 5 bases and J by 7 bases, with 11 bases between. In germline, CDR1 is PRHDT, CDR2 FYEKMQ (reference sequence). CDR3 length: 12 amino acids. Assay: immunoSEQ multiplex PCR; the TCRdb copy retains only in-frame clones and omits some. The data show about 130,000 clones, with around nine tenths seen just once and about 2% held by the top ten. The donors were in the roughly 120-subject validation cohort; that cohort was separate from the roughly 730-subject first cohort. Notes on this clone: Its cognate antigen is unknown.

The chain links TRBV13 to TRBJ1-2; D is perhaps TRBD1 (6 bases). The sequencing input was PBMCs. This TCR was recovered from a woman aged 18-29 years in good health and CMV-seronegative. CDR3 sequence (DNA): TGTGCCAGCAGCAAAACAGGGTTTGGCTACACCTTC. Translation gives CASSKTGFGYTF. The full variable domain, in which reference TRBV13 and TRBJ1-2 provide the parts outside the CDR3, is AAGVIQSPRHLIKEKRETATLKCYPIPRHDTVYWYQQGPGQDPQFLISFYEKMQSDKGSIPDRFSAQQFSDYHSELNMSSLELGDSALYFCASSKTGFGYTFGSGTRLTVV.